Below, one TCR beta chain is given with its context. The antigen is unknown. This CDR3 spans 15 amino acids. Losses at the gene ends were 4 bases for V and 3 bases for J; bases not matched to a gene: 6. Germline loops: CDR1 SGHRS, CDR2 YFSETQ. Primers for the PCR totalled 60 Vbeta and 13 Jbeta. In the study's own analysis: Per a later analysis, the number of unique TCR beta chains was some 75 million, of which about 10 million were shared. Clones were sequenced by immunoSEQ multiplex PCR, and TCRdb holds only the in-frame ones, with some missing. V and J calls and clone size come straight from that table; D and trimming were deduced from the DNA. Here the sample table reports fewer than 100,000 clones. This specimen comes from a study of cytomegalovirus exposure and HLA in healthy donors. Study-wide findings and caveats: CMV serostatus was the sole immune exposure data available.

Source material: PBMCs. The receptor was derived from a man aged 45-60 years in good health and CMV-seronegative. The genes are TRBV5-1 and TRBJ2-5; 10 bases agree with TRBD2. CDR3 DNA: TGCGCCAGCAGCGTCCTAGCGGGAGTCGAAGAGACCCAGTACTTC. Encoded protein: CASSVLAGVEETQYF.